This T cell receptor beta chain was captured by sequencing in a study of response to subunit inactivated influenza vaccine. Concerning this clonotype: The antigen remains undetermined.

MiXCR, run by TCRdb on the RT-PCR reads, gives a single entry per CDR3 protein. The table includes approximately 250,000 distinct CDR3 sequences, roughly an eighth detected once. Whole-study findings and limits: Authors suggested that a seasonal influenza vaccination recruits few new T cells each time.

The clonotype originates from a man in his fifties who received an inactivated influenza vaccine. Here the sequenced sample was non-naive T cells sorted from PBMCs, taken 14 days before vaccination.

The CDR3 DNA follows: TGTGCCAGCAGCTTAAGGAGGGCATCTAACTATGGCTACACCTTC. Translating it yields CASSLRRASNYGYTF. The chain recombines TRBV7-2 with TRBJ1-2; D unclear. This CDR3 is built from 15 residues. Germline V CDR1 and CDR2: SGHTA, FQGNSA. V lost 2 bases and J lost 0, with 10 bases in between.